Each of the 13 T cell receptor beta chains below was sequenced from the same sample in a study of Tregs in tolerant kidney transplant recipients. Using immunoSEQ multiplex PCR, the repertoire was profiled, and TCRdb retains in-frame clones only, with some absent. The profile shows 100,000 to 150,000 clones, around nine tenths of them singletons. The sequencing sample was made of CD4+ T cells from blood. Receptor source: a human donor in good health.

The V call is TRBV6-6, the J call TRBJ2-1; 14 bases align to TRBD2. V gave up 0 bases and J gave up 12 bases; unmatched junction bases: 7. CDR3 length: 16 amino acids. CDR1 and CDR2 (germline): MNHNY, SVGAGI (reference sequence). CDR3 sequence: CASSYSAGGLAGGQFF. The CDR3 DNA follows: TGTGCCAGCAGTTACTCGGCGGGCGGACTAGCGGGAGGGCAGTTCTTC.

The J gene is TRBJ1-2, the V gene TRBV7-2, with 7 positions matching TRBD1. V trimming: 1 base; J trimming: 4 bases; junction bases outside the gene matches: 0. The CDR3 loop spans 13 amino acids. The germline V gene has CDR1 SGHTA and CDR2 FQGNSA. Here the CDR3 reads CASSLGQGYGYTF. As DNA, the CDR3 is TGTGCCAGCAGCTTAGGACAGGGCTATGGCTACACCTTC. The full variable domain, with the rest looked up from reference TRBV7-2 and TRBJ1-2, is GAGVSQSPSNKVTEKGKDVELRCDPISGHTALYWYRQSLGQGLEFLIYFQGNSAPDKSGLPSDRFSAERTGGSVSTLTIQRTQQEDSAVYLCASSLGQGYGYTFGSGTRLTVV.

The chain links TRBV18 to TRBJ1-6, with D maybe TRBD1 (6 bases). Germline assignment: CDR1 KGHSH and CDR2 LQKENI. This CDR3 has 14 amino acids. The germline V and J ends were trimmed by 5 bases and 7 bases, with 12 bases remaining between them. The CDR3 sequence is CASSSDRLNSPLHF. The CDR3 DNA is TGTGCCAGCTCATCAGACAGGCTAAATTCACCCCTCCACTTT.

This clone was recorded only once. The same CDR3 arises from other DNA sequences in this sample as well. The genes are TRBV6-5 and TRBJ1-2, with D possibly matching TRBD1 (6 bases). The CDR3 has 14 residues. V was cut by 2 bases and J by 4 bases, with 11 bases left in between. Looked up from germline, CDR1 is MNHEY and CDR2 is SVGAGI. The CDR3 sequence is CASSYEGRGYGYTF. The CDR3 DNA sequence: TGTGCCAGCAGTTACGAGGGCAGGGGCTATGGCTACACCTTC.

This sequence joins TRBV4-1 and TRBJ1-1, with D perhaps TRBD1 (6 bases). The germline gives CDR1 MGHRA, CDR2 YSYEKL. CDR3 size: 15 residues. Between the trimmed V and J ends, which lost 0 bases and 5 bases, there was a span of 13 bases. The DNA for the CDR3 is TGCGCCAGCAGCCAAGAGGGGCAGGGGCATACTGAAGCTTTCTTT. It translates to CASSQEGQGHTEAFF.

The DNA of the CDR3 is TGTGCCAGCAGCAAAGAGGACTCACAGTCGGATACGCAGTATTTT. It specifies CASSKEDSQSDTQYF. V usage is TRBV21-1 and J usage is TRBJ2-3; the table's TRBD2 call for D was not verified on the DNA. TRBV21-1 is assigned pseudogene status. CDR3 length equals 15 residues.

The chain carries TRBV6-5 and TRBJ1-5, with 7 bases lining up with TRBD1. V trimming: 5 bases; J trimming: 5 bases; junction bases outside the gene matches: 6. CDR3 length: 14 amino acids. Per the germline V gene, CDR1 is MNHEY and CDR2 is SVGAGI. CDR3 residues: CASSPQGSDQPQHF. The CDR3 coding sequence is TGTGCCAGCAGTCCACAGGGGAGCGATCAGCCCCAGCATTTT.

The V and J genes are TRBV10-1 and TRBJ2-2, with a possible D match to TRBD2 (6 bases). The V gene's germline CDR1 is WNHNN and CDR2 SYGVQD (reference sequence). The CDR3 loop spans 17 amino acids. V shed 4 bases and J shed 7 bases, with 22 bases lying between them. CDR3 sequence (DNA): TGCGCCAGCAGTGGAGGGCCGGGTAGGGGACTGCGCGGGGAGCTGTTTTTT. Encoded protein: CASSGGPGRGLRGELFF.

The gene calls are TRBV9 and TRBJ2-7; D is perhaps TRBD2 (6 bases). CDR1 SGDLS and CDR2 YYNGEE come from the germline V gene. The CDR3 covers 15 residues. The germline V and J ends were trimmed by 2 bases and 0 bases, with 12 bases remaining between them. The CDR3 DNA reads TGTGCCAGCAGCGTGGCCATGCGGGGCTCCTACGAGCAGTACTTC. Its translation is CASSVAMRGSYEQYF.

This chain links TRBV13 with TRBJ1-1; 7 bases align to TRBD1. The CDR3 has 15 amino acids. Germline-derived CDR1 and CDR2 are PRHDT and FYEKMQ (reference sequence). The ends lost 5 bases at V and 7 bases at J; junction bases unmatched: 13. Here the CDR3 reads CASSPGRGPHHEAFF. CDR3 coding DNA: TGTGCCAGCAGCCCCGGGAGGGGGCCCCACCATGAAGCTTTCTTT.

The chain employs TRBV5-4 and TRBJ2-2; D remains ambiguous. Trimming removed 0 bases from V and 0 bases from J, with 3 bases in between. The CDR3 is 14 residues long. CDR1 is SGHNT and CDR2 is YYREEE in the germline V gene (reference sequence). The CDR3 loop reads CASSLAPNTGELFF. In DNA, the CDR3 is TGTGCCAGCAGCTTGGCCCCGAACACCGGGGAGCTGTTTTTT. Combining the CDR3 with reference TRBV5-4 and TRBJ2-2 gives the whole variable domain ETGVTQSPTHLIKTRGQQVTLRCSSQSGHNTVSWYQQALGQGPQFIFQYYREEENGRGNFPPRFSGLQFPNYSSELNVNALELDDSALYLCASSLAPNTGELFFGEGSRLTVL.

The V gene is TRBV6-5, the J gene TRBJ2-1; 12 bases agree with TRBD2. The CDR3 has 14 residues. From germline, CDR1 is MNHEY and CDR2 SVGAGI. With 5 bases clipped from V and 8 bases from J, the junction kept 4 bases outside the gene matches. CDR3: CASSQLAGGYEQFF. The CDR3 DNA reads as TGTGCCAGCAGTCAACTAGCGGGAGGCTATGAGCAGTTCTTC.

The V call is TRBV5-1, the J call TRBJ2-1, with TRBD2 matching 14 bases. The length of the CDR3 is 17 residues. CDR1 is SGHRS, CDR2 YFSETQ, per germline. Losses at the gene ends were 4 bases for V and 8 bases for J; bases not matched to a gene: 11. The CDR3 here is CASSLQGTSGSVDEQFF. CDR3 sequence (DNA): TGCGCCAGCAGCCTACAAGGGACTAGCGGGAGTGTAGATGAGCAGTTCTTC.